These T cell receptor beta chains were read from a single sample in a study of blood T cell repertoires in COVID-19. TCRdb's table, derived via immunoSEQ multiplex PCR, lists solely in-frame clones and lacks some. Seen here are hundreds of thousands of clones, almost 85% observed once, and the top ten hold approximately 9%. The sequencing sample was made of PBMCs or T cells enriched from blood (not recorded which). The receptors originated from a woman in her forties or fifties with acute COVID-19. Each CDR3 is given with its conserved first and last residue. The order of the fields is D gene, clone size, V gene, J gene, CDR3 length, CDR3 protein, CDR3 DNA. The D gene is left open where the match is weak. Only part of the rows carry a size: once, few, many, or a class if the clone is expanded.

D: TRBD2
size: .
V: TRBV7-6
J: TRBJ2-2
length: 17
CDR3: CASSMTSGAANTGELFF
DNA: TGTGCCAGCAGCATGACTAGCGGGGCCGCGAACACCGGGGAGCTGTTTTTT

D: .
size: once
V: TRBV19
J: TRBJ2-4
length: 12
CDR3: CASSNSRNIQYF
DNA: TGTGCCAGCTCAAACAGTCGAAACATTCAGTACTTC

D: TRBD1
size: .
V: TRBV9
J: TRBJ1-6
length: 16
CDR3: CASSTDPGQGNSPLHF
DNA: TGTGCCAGCAGCACCGATCCGGGACAGGGGAATTCACCCCTCCACTTT

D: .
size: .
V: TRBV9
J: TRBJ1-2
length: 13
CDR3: CASSGIAGYGYTF
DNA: TGTGCCAGCAGCGGTATAGCGGGCTATGGCTACACCTTC

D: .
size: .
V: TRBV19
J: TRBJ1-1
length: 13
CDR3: CASSPPGYTEAFF
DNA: TGTGCCAGTAGTCCACCGGGATACACTGAAGCTTTCTTT

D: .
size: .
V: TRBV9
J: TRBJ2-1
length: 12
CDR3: CASSVVAGQQFF
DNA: TGTGCCAGCAGCGTAGTCGCGGGGCAGCAGTTCTTC

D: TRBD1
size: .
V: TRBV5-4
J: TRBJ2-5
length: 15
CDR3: CASSPRQGEEETQYF
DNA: TGTGCCAGCAGCCCGAGACAGGGGGAGGAAGAGACCCAGTACTTC

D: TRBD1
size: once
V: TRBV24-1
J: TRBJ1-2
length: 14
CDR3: CATSEPGTAIGYTF
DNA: TGTGCCACCAGTGAGCCCGGGACAGCAATTGGCTACACCTTC

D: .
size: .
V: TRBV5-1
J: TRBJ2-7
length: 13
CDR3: CASSSTSNYEQYF
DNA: TGCGCCAGCAGCTCGACATCGAACTACGAGCAGTACTTC

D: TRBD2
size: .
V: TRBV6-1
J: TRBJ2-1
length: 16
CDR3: CASSEPSGGLYNEQFF
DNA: TGTGCCAGCAGTGAACCTAGCGGGGGGCTATACAATGAGCAGTTCTTC